The clone carrying this T cell receptor beta chain has only a few counts. Given a much more abundant clone one base away, this may be a read error. Physicians reached a diagnosis by relying on clinical symptoms, serum thyroxine, TRAb, thyroid ultrasound and orbital computed tomography. CDR3 length: 11 residues. Germline CDR1 is SNHLY and CDR2 is FYNNEI. Trimming took off 8 bases at V and 11 bases at J, with 10 bases between the two ends. This entry comes from a study of Graves' ophthalmopathy and Graves' hyperthyroidism. CDR3 regions of TCR beta were amplified from RNA transcripts. First-round RT-PCR employed HTBI primers, with a second-round multiplex PCR after it. MiXCR was run by TCRdb on the multiplex PCR reads, yielding one entry per CDR3 protein. This sample has hundreds of thousands of distinct CDR3 sequences, with 40% to 50% found just once.

What was sequenced was peripheral blood. The V and J genes are TRBV2 and TRBJ1-6; D remains unclear. The receptor was derived from an adult man with Graves' ophthalmopathy. This CDR3 reads CASCTRAPLHF. The CDR3 DNA is TGTGCCAGCTGCACGAGAGCACCCCTCCACTTT.